Given below is one T cell receptor (beta chain) in context. J gave up 4 bases and V 8 bases, and 8 bases lay outside the gene matches. Germline loops: CDR1 ENHRY, CDR2 SYGVKD. The CDR3 has 15 residues. This sample was taken from a study of Ad26.COV2.S vaccination and SARS-CoV-2 variants. Study background: Among those in the COV1001 Ad26.COV2.S trial arm was the donor.

The treatment: around 19 received Ad26.COV2.S at low or high dose, single or two shots; about 5 received placebo; per-sample allocation not given. Sampling was done on day 63 after the first vaccine or placebo injection. Its platform was an Ad26 vector, and its expressed antigen was Wuhan-strain SARS-CoV-2 spike. This table comes from immunoSEQ multiplex PCR, and its TCRdb copy is limited to in-frame clones, with some not included. The sample consists of roughly 500,000 clones, around 90% of them appearing once. The TCR comes from a person between 18 and 65 years old who received the Ad26.COV2.S COVID-19 vaccine or a placebo. Sequenced material: peripheral blood, taken in a trial of Ad26.COV2.S vaccine versus placebo. The rearrangement uses TRBV10-3 and TRBJ2-5, with 12 bases matching TRBD1. The CDR3 nucleotides are TGTGCCATCCGTCCGGGACAGGGGGCCGGAGAGACCCAGTACTTC. Protein: CAIRPGQGAGETQYF.